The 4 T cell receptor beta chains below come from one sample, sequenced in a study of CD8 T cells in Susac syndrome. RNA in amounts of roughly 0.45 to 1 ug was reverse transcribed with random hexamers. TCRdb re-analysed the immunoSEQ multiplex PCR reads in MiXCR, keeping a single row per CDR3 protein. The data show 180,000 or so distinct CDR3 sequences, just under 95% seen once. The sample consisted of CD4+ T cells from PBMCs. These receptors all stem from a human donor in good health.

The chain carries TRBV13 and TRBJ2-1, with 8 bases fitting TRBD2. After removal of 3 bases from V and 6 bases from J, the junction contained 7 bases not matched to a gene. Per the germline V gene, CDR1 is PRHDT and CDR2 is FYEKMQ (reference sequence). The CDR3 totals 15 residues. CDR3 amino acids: CASSFDRTSINEQFF. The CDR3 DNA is TGTGCCAGCAGCTTTGATAGGACTAGCATCAATGAGCAGTTCTTC.

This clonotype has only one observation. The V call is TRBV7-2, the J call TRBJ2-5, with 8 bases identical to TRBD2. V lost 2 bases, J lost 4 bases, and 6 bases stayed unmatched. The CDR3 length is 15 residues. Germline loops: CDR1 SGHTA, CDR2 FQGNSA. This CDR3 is CASSLPAGVGETQYF. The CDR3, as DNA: TGTGCCAGCAGCTTACCAGCGGGGGTCGGAGAGACCCAGTACTTC.

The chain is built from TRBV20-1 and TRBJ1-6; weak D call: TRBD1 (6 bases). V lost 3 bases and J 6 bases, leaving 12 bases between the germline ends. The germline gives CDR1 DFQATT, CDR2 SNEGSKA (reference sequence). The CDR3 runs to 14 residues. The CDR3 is CSARDGQTNSPLHF. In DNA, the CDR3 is TGCAGTGCTAGGGACGGACAGACTAATTCACCCCTCCACTTT.

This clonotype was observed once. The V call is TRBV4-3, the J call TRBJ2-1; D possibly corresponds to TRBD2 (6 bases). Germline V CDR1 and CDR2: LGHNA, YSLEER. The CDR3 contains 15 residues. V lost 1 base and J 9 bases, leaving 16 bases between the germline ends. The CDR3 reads CASSQVPAGGSEQFF. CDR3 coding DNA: TGCGCCAGCAGCCAAGTCCCGGCCGGGGGATCTGAGCAGTTCTTC.